This T cell receptor beta chain was found in a study of T cell responses to AZD1222 COVID-19 vaccine. Some clones are missing from TCRdb's copy, which holds only in-frame ones; the method was immunoSEQ multiplex PCR. The sample carries about 100,000 clones, about 82% recorded once. The length of the CDR3 is 15 residues. V lost 6 bases and J lost 4, with 15 bases in between. Germline V CDR1 and CDR2: SGHTA, FQGTGA. The clonotype originates from an adult in good health. The V and J genes are TRBV7-3 and TRBJ2-2; a possible D gene is TRBD2 (6 bases). The sample consisted of peripheral blood, taken on day 0 of AZD1222 vaccination. CDR3 in DNA: TGTGCCAGCAGGCCCACCGGGACTCCCACCGGGGAGCTGTTTTTT. Amino acids: CASRPTGTPTGELFF.